The rows below give T cell receptor beta chains drawn from one sample of a study of cytomegalovirus exposure and HLA in healthy donors. Only in-frame clones appear in the TCRdb table, and some are missing; sequencing was by immunoSEQ multiplex PCR. Of nearly 300,000 clones listed, just over 85% are singletons. Sequenced sample: PBMCs. Receptors were obtained from a man aged 40-50 years in good health and CMV-seropositive. CDR3s include the opening cysteine and the closing phenylalanine or tryptophan. Fields, in order: D gene, clone size, J gene, V gene, CDR3 protein, CDR3 DNA. A D gene is named only where the DNA matches it firmly. Expanded clones get a size class; other rows say once, few or many, or leave the size out.

TRBD1	NA	TRBJ2-2	TRBV5-1	CASSLEGTGVLTGELFF	TGCGCCAGCAGCTTGGAAGGGACAGGGGTCTTGACCGGGGAGCTGTTTTTT
NA	once	TRBJ2-6	TRBV18	CASSPTGKVSGANVLTF	TGTGCCAGCTCACCAACAGGGAAGGTCTCTGGGGCCAACGTCCTGACTTTC
NA	NA	TRBJ2-1	TRBV6-1	CASSESLVYNEQFF	TGTGCCAGCAGTGAATCACTAGTTTACAATGAGCAGTTCTTC
TRBD2	NA	TRBJ2-1	TRBV4-1	CASSQVNSGRDEQFF	TGCGCCAGCAGCCAAGTTAATAGCGGGAGGGATGAGCAGTTCTTC
NA	NA	TRBJ2-7	TRBV7-9	CASSSRDSGEQYF	TGTGCCAGCAGCTCTCGGGACTCTGGGGAGCAGTACTTC
TRBD1	NA	TRBJ1-1	TRBV12-5	CASGLGGQFLEDTEAFF	TGTGCTAGTGGTTTGGGGGGACAGTTTCTGGAGGACACTGAAGCTTTCTTT
TRBD2	NA	TRBJ2-1	TRBV19	CASSPASGPNEQFF	TGTGCCAGTAGTCCGGCTAGCGGCCCCAATGAGCAGTTCTTC
TRBD1	NA	TRBJ2-7	TRBV4-1	CASSREGRDRGPRSSYEQYF	TGCGCCAGCAGCCGCGAAGGTAGGGACAGGGGACCCCGGAGCTCCTACGAGCAGTACTTC
TRBD2	NA	TRBJ2-7	TRBV30	CAWSPWTSGRIGEQYF	TGTGCCTGGAGTCCCTGGACTAGCGGGAGAATTGGCGAGCAGTACTTC
NA	NA	TRBJ2-7	TRBV27	CASSPTVGLLYEQYF	TGTGCCAGCAGTCCGACAGTGGGGCTCCTTTACGAGCAGTACTTC
NA	NA	TRBJ1-1	TRBV7-2	CASSLVGAGNTEAFF	TGTGCCAGCAGCCTGGTAGGGGCTGGGAACACTGAAGCTTTCTTT
TRBD1	once	TRBJ2-7	TRBV29-1	CSAGQGGGEQYF	TGCAGCGCCGGACAGGGGGGAGGCGAGCAGTACTTC
TRBD1	NA	TRBJ1-2	TRBV7-2	CASSLTGRTDYGYTF	TGTGCCAGCAGCTTGACAGGGCGCACTGACTATGGCTACACCTTC